The 8 T cell receptor beta chains given below trace back to one sample, sequenced in a study of cytomegalovirus exposure and HLA in healthy donors. The study ran its PCR with 60 Vbeta and 13 Jbeta primers. The protocol was immunoSEQ multiplex PCR, while the TCRdb copy is restricted to in-frame clones and leaves out a portion. This sample carries over 100,000 clones, 77% of them seen once, and the ten largest clones take over 9.5%. The specimen sequenced was PBMCs. The source of these receptors is a man in his forties or fifties in good health and CMV-seropositive.

This clone was seen only once. This rearrangement joins TRBV7-2 to TRBJ2-2; D may be TRBD1 (5 bases). CDR1 is SGHTA and CDR2 is FQGNSA in the germline V gene. The length of the CDR3 is 15 residues. The V end was cut by 5 bases, the J end by 4 bases, with 14 bases between. The CDR3, as DNA: TGTGCCAGCAGCCCCCCGCAGGGCCGCACCGGGGAGCTGTTTTTT. This sequence encodes CASSPPQGRTGELFF.

The chain has TRBV28 and TRBJ2-5, with 10 nucleotides matching TRBD2. Germline CDR1 MDHEN, CDR2 SYDVKM. This CDR3 is 15 amino acids long. Trimming removed 6 bases from V and 4 bases from J; junction bases left unmatched: 8. As DNA, the CDR3 is TGTGCCAGCAGCCAGGGAGCGGGGGGGCGAGAGACCCAGTACTTC. As protein: CASSQGAGGRETQYF.

This clone was seen a few times. This chain joins TRBV30 and TRBJ1-1, with D hard to call. The CDR3 covers 11 residues. The V end was cut by 3 bases, the J end by 0 bases, with 2 bases between. CDR1 is GTSNPN and CDR2 is SVGIG in the germline V gene (reference sequence). The CDR3 loop reads CAWSVNTEAFF. The CDR3 bases are TGTGCCTGGAGCGTGAACACTGAAGCTTTCTTT.

The V and J genes are TRBV27 and TRBJ2-3, with D perhaps TRBD1 (6 bases). Germline assignment: CDR1 MNHEY and CDR2 SMNVEV (reference sequence). The CDR3 consists of 16 residues. Trimming pared 7 bases from V and 2 bases from J, leaving 19 bases between. The CDR3 DNA reads TGTGCCAGCAACCCTACAGGGAGAAGGTTCACAGATACGCAGTATTTT. It codes for CASNPTGRRFTDTQYF.

The chain recombines TRBV5-4 with TRBJ2-5; 9 bases fit TRBD1. This CDR3 has 14 residues. Germline assignment: CDR1 SGHNT and CDR2 YYREEE (reference sequence). J was trimmed by 5 bases and V by 6 bases; bases with no gene match: 8. The CDR3: CASTRDRASETQYF. The CDR3 coding sequence is TGTGCCAGCACCCGGGACAGGGCATCGGAGACCCAGTACTTC.

This chain connects TRBV7-6 to TRBJ2-3, with TRBD2 matching over 8 bases. Looked up from germline, CDR1 is SGHVS and CDR2 is FNYEAQ. V shed 11 bases and J 5 bases; nucleotides not matched to a gene: 12. CDR3 length: 14 residues. CDR3 in amino acids: CASTPGGLKDTQYF. Here the CDR3 DNA reads TGTGCCTCGACTCCGGGGGGGCTTAAAGATACGCAGTATTTT.

The J gene is TRBJ2-2, the V gene TRBV7-9; tentatively, D is TRBD2 (6 bases). Looked up from germline, CDR1 is SEHNR and CDR2 is FQNEAQ (reference sequence). The CDR3 loop spans 16 amino acids. Deletions cut 5 bases from V and 2 bases from J, with 15 bases between. The CDR3 protein is CASSGKGTSNTGELFF. CDR3 sequence (DNA): TGTGCCAGCAGCGGGAAGGGGACTTCCAACACCGGGGAGCTGTTTTTT.

The chain employs TRBV5-1 and TRBJ1-6, with D possibly being TRBD1 (5 bases). Looked up from germline, CDR1 is SGHRS and CDR2 is YFSETQ. The CDR3 is made up of 13 amino acids. V gave up 5 bases and J gave up 7 bases, with 10 bases separating them. DNA for the CDR3: TGCGCCAGCAGTCTAACAGGAAATTCACCCCTCCACTTT. It specifies CASSLTGNSPLHF.